This T cell receptor (beta chain) was profiled in a study of T cell responses to AZD1222 COVID-19 vaccine. Study-level points and caveats: Donors in the cohort were predominantly white British and more often female, and clonal diversity was possibly underestimated. Targeting of unmutated variant regions was reportedly seen in nearly half of spike-specific TCRs. Once two AZD1222 doses were given, Spike-specific TCR breadth and depth went up.

Worth noting for this clone: Its antigen is not identified.

The CDR3 sequence is 14 residues long. The V end was cut by 2 bases, the J end by 5 bases, with 10 bases between. CDR1 is SNHLY, CDR2 FYNNEI, per germline. Measured with immunoSEQ multiplex PCR; TCRdb has only the in-frame clones, and not every one. The sample has about 150,000 clones, 65% to 90% seen once. The rearrangement uses TRBV2 and TRBJ2-1; D unclear. This sequence originates from an adult who received the MenACWY meningococcal vaccine as a control. Source: peripheral blood, taken 28 days after the second dose of the MenACWY control vaccine. The DNA of the CDR3 is TGTGCCAGCAGTGAAAGGGATCTAGACAATGAGCAGTTCTTC. Translation gives CASSERDLDNEQFF.